This TCR beta chain is drawn from a study of siplizumab effects on memory and regulatory T cells. Profiling relied on immunoSEQ multiplex PCR, and the TCRdb table lists in-frame clones only, not all of them. Among 90,000 to 95,000 clones listed, around 95% were seen once. Germline V CDR1 and CDR2: LNHDA, SQIVND (reference sequence). V was clipped by 4 bases and J by 4 bases; unmatched bases: 4. The CDR3 extends over 14 amino acids. Sequencing input: naive CD4+ T cells sorted from blood. This clonotype originated in a human donor in good health. The chain is built from TRBV19 and TRBJ2-3; 8 positions match TRBD2. Written as DNA, the CDR3 is TGTGCCAGTAGTACTCAAGCGGGGGCAGATACGCAGTATTTT. It translates to CASSTQAGADTQYF.